This TCR beta chain is from a study of human T cells and chemical hapten exposure (dated by TCRdb to the early 2020s). Regarding the research as a whole: Libraries were pooled for sequencing, and variation in per-sample TCR yields was attributed mainly to small differences in library volumes within the pool. Peripheral blood TCR repertoire changes were tracked in vivo in alopecia patients during primary and secondary sensitization to the hapten diphenylcyclopropenone (DPC). From each blood RNA sample, both TCR alpha and TCR beta chains were sequenced. The investigation overall reported the following: The number of TCRs above 1 in 1000 frequency did not change with DPC sensitization; there was no evidence of global repertoire structure alterations. Repeated subsampling changed both the strength of the expansion versus patch-test correlation and the threshold at which the correlation became significant.

Library generation was performed with RACE. These reads were obtained on a NextSeq 500. During library preparation, unique molecular identifiers were attached to individual cDNA molecules so that TCRs could be counted quantitatively and reproducibly. The original methods were these. The median number of TCRs per sample was around 100,000, ranging from 23,224 to 690,600. V, J and CDR3 annotation of the TCR reads was carried out using the Decombinator software suite. To make PS versus PT1 abundance plots, every sample was subsampled to the same number of TCRs (28,000). Expanded TCRs were defined as absent before sensitization and observed at least eight times at the 2-week time point. Through fastp at Q25 and MiXCR, TCRdb rebuilt clones from the public reads, retaining in-frame beta chains. Duplicate CDR3 protein sequences are folded into a single record with the most common DNA and genes. It is TCRdb's table, rather than the study itself, that gives the V and J calls and clone size. The sample records about 41,000 distinct CDR3 sequences, 4.4% of which are singletons. Together, the top ten hold about 5.8% of the sample.

Trimming costs V 7 bases and J 4 bases, and their ends lie 17 bases apart. CDR1 and CDR2 were assigned from the germline V gene as MDHEN and SYDVKM. The CDR3 contains 15 residues, cysteine and phenylalanine counted. CDR3 DNA only is kept here, 45 bases in frame from base 1. The time point label corresponds to: healthy volunteer bleed at 2 weeks. Total RNA was extracted from unfractionated whole blood that had been collected in Tempus Blood RNA tubes. As TCR sequencing controls, a few healthy volunteers were used, with blood taken at day 0, 2 weeks and 6 weeks. This clonotype was detected ten times or more. Its antigen specificity is not known. No base qualities exist here, and no much larger clone lies one base off it.

The sample was whole blood. The chain joins TRBV28 to TRBJ2-1, with the D gene too uncertain to name. The clonotype was recovered from a human donor in good health. Some clones in this sample may be carry-over from other donors' samples. The CDR3 reads CASTRLGPGYNEQFF. The DNA reads TGTGCCAGCACTCGGTTGGGCCCTGGGTACAATGAGCAGTTCTTC.